This TCR beta chain stems from a study of vaccination effects on CD4 cells after COVID-19. The CDR3 spans 12 residues. The germline V gene has CDR1 SGHRS and CDR2 YFSETQ. The ViraFEST assay expanded antigen-specific CD4+ T cells with viral peptide pools before sequencing. The culture ran for 10 days, and then CD4+ T cells were isolated. Participants each got two BNT162b2 or mRNA-1273 vaccine doses. A density of over 1.5 million PBMC per well was used; these cells were cultured with approximately 10 IU/ml IL-2 and about 10 ug/ml peptides. Profiled with immunoSEQ multiplex PCR; TCRdb holds only in-frame clones, not every one. In the table there are approximately 23,000 clones, roughly 80% of which are singletons. On this clone itself: The antigen remains unidentified. At one end the junction does not follow the germline gene, possibly because of a read error.

The origin of this receptor is a human donor who received a COVID-19 vaccine. The sequenced sample was CD4+ T cells from PBMCs cultured with SARS-CoV-2 spike peptides, obtained after COVID-19 vaccination. The chain couples TRBV5-1 to TRBJ2-3; no definite D call. DNA of the CDR3: TGCGCCAGCAGATTGGACGCAGATACGCAGTATTTT. As protein: CASRLDADTQYF.